The 21 T cell receptor beta chains reported below all come from one sample, sequenced in a study of blood T cell repertoires in COVID-19. Produced via immunoSEQ multiplex PCR; TCRdb's table is partial and in-frame only. The sample lists around 310,000 clones; about nine tenths were seen once. The source material was peripheral blood. All receptors derive from a woman in her fifties or sixties with acute or convalescent COVID-19.

This chain joins TRBV5-1 and TRBJ1-1; 7 positions agree with TRBD1. Germline CDR1 SGHRS, CDR2 YFSETQ. With V trimmed by 4 bases and J by 0 bases, 12 bases remained unmatched. The CDR3 has 17 residues. CDR3 nucleotide sequence: TGCGCCAGCAGCCCGACCCGGACAGGTTTTTTGAACACTGAAGCTTTCTTT. Encoded protein: CASSPTRTGFLNTEAFF.

DNA for the CDR3: TGTGCCAGCAGCCAAGCCGGGACTAGCGGGTCTACCGAGCAGTTCTTC. Residues: CASSQAGTSGSTEQFF. V and J are TRBV3-1 (or the pseudogene TRBV3-2) and TRBJ2-1; 12 positions agree with TRBD2. The CDR3 is 16 residues long. V shed 1 base, J shed 10 bases, and the junction held 8 bases outside the gene matches. Germline V lookup: CDR1 LGHDT, CDR2 YNNKEL (reference sequence).

The rearrangement links TRBV2 to TRBJ1-4; tentatively, D is TRBD1 (6 bases). Germline CDR1 is SNHLY and CDR2 is FYNNEI. Trimming took 5 bases from V and 0 from J, leaving 13 bases between them. The CDR3 loop spans 16 amino acids. The CDR3 loop reads CASSSSTGSTNEKLFF. In nucleotides, the CDR3 is TGTGCCAGCAGTTCCTCAACAGGGTCAACTAATGAAAAACTGTTTTTT.

V usage is TRBV4-3 and J usage is TRBJ2-7; TRBD2 aligns across 7 bases. The CDR3 has 14 amino acids. Per germline, CDR1 LGHNA and CDR2 YSLEER. V dropped 0 bases and J dropped 6; count of bases not matched to a gene: 5. CDR3 amino acids: CASSQDRREVEQYF. The CDR3 region has the DNA TGCGCCAGCAGCCAAGATCGTCGGGAGGTCGAGCAGTACTTC.

The chain employs TRBV18 and TRBJ1-1, with TRBD1 as a possible D gene (5 bases). V shed 5 bases and J shed 1 base, with 17 bases lying between them. The CDR3 sequence is 16 residues long. Germline V gene lookup returns CDR1 KGHSH and CDR2 LQKENI. The CDR3 DNA reads as TGTGCCAGCTCAGGTCCCCACAGGCGTGGGAACACTGAAGCTTTCTTT. Its translation: CASSGPHRRGNTEAFF.

This chain links TRBV9 with TRBJ1-4; D may be TRBD1 (6 bases). Trimming took 3 bases from V and 5 from J, leaving 17 bases between them. The CDR3 consists of 16 residues. Looked up from germline, CDR1 is SGDLS and CDR2 is YYNGEE. The CDR3 region is CASSAHSGTLNEKLFF. The CDR3 bases are TGTGCCAGCAGCGCCCATTCCGGGACACTCAATGAAAAACTGTTTTTT.

The V call is TRBV7-2, the J call TRBJ2-5, with D perhaps TRBD1 (6 bases). Trimming removed 5 bases from V and 5 bases from J, with 15 bases in between. This CDR3 has 14 amino acids. Germline V lookup: CDR1 SGHTA, CDR2 FQGNSA. The CDR3 nucleotides are TGTGCCAGCAGCCAGGGGAACAGGGAGGAGACCCAGTACTTC. Amino acid sequence: CASSQGNREETQYF.

This chain connects TRBV3-1 (or the pseudogene TRBV3-2) to TRBJ1-1; D uncertain. The CDR3 runs to 14 residues. V was trimmed by 4 bases and J by 1 base, leaving 10 bases between them. CDR1 is LGHDT, CDR2 YNNKEL, per germline (reference sequence). The CDR3 is CASSRREGNTEAFF. The CDR3 DNA sequence: TGTGCCAGCAGCCGCCGGGAGGGGAACACTGAAGCTTTCTTT.

The sample holds a few counts of this clone. The V call is TRBV19, the J call TRBJ1-5; possibly TRBD1 for D (6 bases). The V gene lost 4 bases and the J gene lost 0 bases, with 10 bases spanning the gap. Per germline, CDR1 LNHDA and CDR2 SQIVND (reference sequence). CDR3 size: 15 residues. This CDR3 reads CASSRTAYSNQPQHF. For the CDR3, the DNA is TGTGCCAGTAGTAGGACAGCTTATAGCAATCAGCCCCAGCATTTT.

The chain joins TRBV7-8 to TRBJ2-5, with 13 nucleotides matching TRBD2. Looked up from germline, CDR1 is SGHVS and CDR2 is FQNEAQ. Germline trimming cut 1 base from V and 2 bases from J; bases unmatched to any gene: 13. The CDR3 covers 20 residues. CDR3 coding DNA: TGTGCCAGCAGCTTAGGAACAGGGGGACTAGCGGGGCCAGGTCAAGAGACCCAGTACTTC. Translation gives CASSLGTGGLAGPGQETQYF.

V is TRBV18 and J is TRBJ2-6, with 7 bases that match TRBD1. J lost 2 bases, V lost 3 bases, and 10 bases had no gene match. This CDR3 spans 18 amino acids. Germline assignment: CDR1 KGHSH and CDR2 LQKENI. This chain's CDR3 is CASSPRQGILPGANVLTF. CDR3 nucleotide sequence: TGTGCCAGCTCACCCCGACAGGGTATTTTACCTGGGGCCAACGTCCTGACTTTC.

This chain connects TRBV5-4 to TRBJ1-2; D is uncertain. The germline V gene has CDR1 SGHNT and CDR2 YYREEE (reference sequence). V was shortened by 2 bases and J by 4 bases, with 12 bases between the two germline ends. The CDR3 contains 14 residues. The CDR3 reads CASSFIGESYGYTF. The CDR3 DNA follows: TGTGCCAGCAGCTTTATTGGGGAGAGCTATGGCTACACCTTC.

The chain combines TRBV6-5 with TRBJ1-2; tentative D call: TRBD1 (5 bases). V lost 0 bases and J lost 4, with 12 bases in between. The CDR3 runs to 15 residues. Per germline, CDR1 MNHEY and CDR2 SVGAGI. DNA of the CDR3: TGTGCCAGCAGTTACTCCAGGGTCCTCCCCTATGGCTACACCTTC. Translating it yields CASSYSRVLPYGYTF.

CDR3 DNA: TGTGCCAGCGACAGCATATCCTCCTATGGCTACACCTTC. Translating it yields CASDSISSYGYTF. The gene calls are TRBV2 and TRBJ1-2; a possible D gene is TRBD1 (5 bases). Germline V lookup: CDR1 SNHLY, CDR2 FYNNEI. This CDR3 has 13 amino acids. V gave up 8 bases and J gave up 4 bases, with 14 bases separating them.

This clone was observed a single time. The V gene is TRBV9, the J gene TRBJ2-2; TRBD1 matches at 10 bases. There are 14 residues in the CDR3. The germline gives CDR1 SGDLS, CDR2 YYNGEE. V lost 6 bases, J lost 4 bases, and 3 bases stayed unmatched. CDR3: CASTWDRGTGELFF. As DNA, the CDR3 is TGTGCCAGCACATGGGACAGGGGCACCGGGGAGCTGTTTTTT.

This clone has a single count. This rearrangement joins TRBV7-2 to TRBJ2-5, with TRBD1 identical over 9 bases. This CDR3 spans 15 amino acids. The germline gives CDR1 SGHTA, CDR2 FQGNSA. Trimming took 4 bases from V and 5 from J; bases not matched to a gene: 8. The CDR3: CASSSQQGAGETQYF. The CDR3 nucleotides read TGTGCCAGCAGCTCACAACAGGGGGCTGGGGAGACCCAGTACTTC.

J is TRBJ2-7 and V is TRBV7-2; a weak D match, TRBD2 (6 bases). Trimming took 4 bases from V and 10 from J, leaving 20 bases between them. The CDR3 runs 14 residues. Germline V lookup: CDR1 SGHTA, CDR2 FQGNSA. The DNA for the CDR3 is TGTGCCAGCAGCTCGACCGGGACTTGGGGGGACCAGTACTTC. Encoded protein: CASSSTGTWGDQYF. Combining the CDR3 with reference TRBV7-2 and TRBJ2-7 gives the whole variable domain GAGVSQSPSNKVTEKGKDVELRCDPISGHTALYWYRQSLGQGLEFLIYFQGNSAPDKSGLPSDRFSAERTGGSVSTLTIQRTQQEDSAVYLCASSSTGTWGDQYFGPGTRLTVT.

The chain couples TRBV6-6 to TRBJ2-1; 7 bases are a match to TRBD2. The V segment lost 5 bases and the J segment 2 bases; nucleotides outside the gene matches: 12. The germline CDR1 and CDR2 sequences are MNHNY and SVGAGI (reference sequence). There are 17 residues in the CDR3. The CDR3 here is CASSPRPGGRAYNEQFF. The CDR3 nucleotides read TGTGCCAGCAGTCCCCGCCCCGGGGGGAGGGCCTACAATGAGCAGTTCTTC.

The genes are TRBV19 and TRBJ1-2; 7 nucleotides line up with TRBD1. V lost 1 base to trimming and J lost 3 bases; unmatched junction nucleotides: 8. Looked up from germline, CDR1 is LNHDA and CDR2 is SQIVND (reference sequence). This CDR3 is 16 amino acids long. The DNA for the CDR3 is TGTGCCAGTAGTATAGTCGACAGGGCGGGTGACTATGGCTACACCTTC. Amino acid sequence: CASSIVDRAGDYGYTF.

The V gene is TRBV29-1, the J gene TRBJ2-3, with TRBD2 identical over 10 bases. This CDR3 spans 15 amino acids. V gave up 4 bases and J gave up 2 bases; unmatched junction bases: 6. The germline gives CDR1 SQVTM, CDR2 ANQGSEA. The CDR3 coding sequence is TGCAGCGTTGCGGCTAGCGGGAGCTTCACAGATACGCAGTATTTT. Amino acids: CSVAASGSFTDTQYF.

This sequence joins TRBV24-1 and TRBJ2-7; TRBD2 agrees at 8 bases. The CDR3 extends over 13 amino acids. V lost 9 bases, J lost 6 bases, and 9 bases stayed unmatched. Germline CDR1 reads KGHDR; CDR2 reads SFDVKD. DNA for the CDR3: TGTGCCACCGGAGTTAGCGGGAATGGCGAGCAGTACTTC. Amino acids: CATGVSGNGEQYF.